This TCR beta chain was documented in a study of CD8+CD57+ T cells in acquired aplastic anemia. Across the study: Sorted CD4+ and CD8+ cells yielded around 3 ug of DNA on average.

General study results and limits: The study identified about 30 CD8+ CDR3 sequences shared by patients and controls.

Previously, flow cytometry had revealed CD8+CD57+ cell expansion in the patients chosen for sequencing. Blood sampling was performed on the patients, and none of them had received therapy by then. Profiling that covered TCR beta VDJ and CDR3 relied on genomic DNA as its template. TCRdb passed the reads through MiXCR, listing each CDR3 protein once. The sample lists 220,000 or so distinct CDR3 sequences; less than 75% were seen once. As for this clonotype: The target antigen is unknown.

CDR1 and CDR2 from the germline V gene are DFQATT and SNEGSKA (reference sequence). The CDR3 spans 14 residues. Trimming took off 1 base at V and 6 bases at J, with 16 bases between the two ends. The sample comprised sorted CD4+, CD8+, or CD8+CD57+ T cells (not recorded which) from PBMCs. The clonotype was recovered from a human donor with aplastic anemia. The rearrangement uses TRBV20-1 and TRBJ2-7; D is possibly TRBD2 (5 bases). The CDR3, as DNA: TGCAGTGCTAGAGGGACGGCGGGTATCCCCGAGCAGTACTTC. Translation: CSARGTAGIPEQYF.